The rows below give T cell receptor beta chains drawn from one sample of a study of cytomegalovirus exposure and HLA in healthy donors. Sequencing used immunoSEQ multiplex PCR; TCRdb keeps in-frame clones, though not all of them. The sample yields roughly 49,000 clones, about 93% seen once. The specimen was PBMCs. The source of these receptors is a woman between 18 and 29 years old in good health and CMV-seropositive. Both conserved end residues are part of each CDR3. The D gene is left open where the match is weak. Expanded clones get a size class; other rows say once, few or many, or leave the size out.

D gene	J gene	clone size	V gene	CDR3 DNA	CDR3 protein
.	TRBJ1-1	.	TRBV5-1	TGCGCCAGCAGCTGGGGACACCATCTTAACACTGAAGCTTTCTTT	CASSWGHHLNTEAFF
TRBD2	TRBJ2-3	.	TRBV11-2	TGTGCCAGCAGCTACACGGGAGGGGGTCCAGATACGCAGTATTTT	CASSYTGGGPDTQYF
.	TRBJ2-3	few	TRBV11-3	TGTGCCAGCAGCTTAGGGTCAGGGGCCGGCACAGATACGCAGTATTTT	CASSLGSGAGTDTQYF
.	TRBJ1-2	.	TRBV6-4	TGTGCCAGCAGTGACTTACAGGGCGGCGGCGGCTACACCTTC	CASSDLQGGGGYTF
.	TRBJ2-7	.	TRBV6-1	TGTGCCAGCAGTGAAGTCTTTGGGGGGTACGAGCAGTACTTC	CASSEVFGGYEQYF
.	TRBJ1-2	.	TRBV6-1	TGTGCCAGCAGTGAAGTGGCTACAGGACCCTCCCGCAGCACCTTC	CASSEVATGPSRSTF
.	TRBJ2-5	.	TRBV7-2	TGTGCCAGCAGCTTAGAATCTAGACAGAAAGAGACCCAGTACTTC	CASSLESRQKETQYF
.	TRBJ2-7	.	TRBV4-3	TGCGCCAGCAGCCAAGATTTACGGTACGAGCAGTACTTC	CASSQDLRYEQYF
.	TRBJ1-1	.	TRBV7-9	TGTGCCAGCAGCTTAAGCTCTGCCACTGAAGCTTTCTTT	CASSLSSATEAFF
.	TRBJ2-1	.	TRBV28	TGTGCCAGCAGTTTCGCGGGACTGGATAACTACAATGAGCAGTTCTTC	CASSFAGLDNYNEQFF
TRBD2	TRBJ2-1	.	TRBV7-2	TGTGCCAGCAGCTTAGACGAGACTAGCGGGATATTAGGTGAGCAGTTCTTC	CASSLDETSGILGEQFF
.	TRBJ2-3	.	TRBV9	TGTGCCAGCAGCGATGGGGCAGGCACAGATACGCAGTATTTT	CASSDGAGTDTQYF
TRBD2	TRBJ2-3	.	TRBV27	TGTGCCAGCCGCGGGGAGAGCGGGATCTTGGCAGATACGCAGTATTTT	CASRGESGILADTQYF
TRBD2	TRBJ2-1	once	TRBV7-9	TGTGCCAGCAGCCCCGTTGGGCTAGCGGGTTACAATGAGCAGTTCTTC	CASSPVGLAGYNEQFF
.	TRBJ2-3	.	TRBV6-5	TGTGCCGTACGGACGGACAACACAGATACGCAGTATTTT	CAVRTDNTDTQYF
TRBD1	TRBJ2-5	.	TRBV30	TGTGCCTGGAGTGTAATGACAGGGGGAGGTGAGACCCAGTACTTC	CAWSVMTGGGETQYF
.	TRBJ2-7	.	TRBV6-1	TGTGCCAGCAGTCTCTACAGTCATCCCTCCTACGAGCAGTACTTC	CASSLYSHPSYEQYF
.	TRBJ2-7	.	TRBV12-1	TGTGCCAGCAGCTTTACAGGGGATTACTACGAGCAGTACTTC	CASSFTGDYYEQYF
.	TRBJ1-1	.	TRBV27	TGTGCCAGCAGTTCGAGCGGGAGGACCTCATTACGAGCTTTCTTT	CASSSSGRTSLRAFF
TRBD2	TRBJ2-3	once	TRBV28	TGTGCCAGCAGTCTACGGTGGGTTAGCGGGAGAGGAGATACGCAGTATTTT	CASSLRWVSGRGDTQYF
.	TRBJ1-4	.	TRBV18	TGTGCCAGCTCACCACCGTTGGGGCATACAACTAATGAAAAACTGTTTTTT	CASSPPLGHTTNEKLFF
TRBD2	TRBJ2-1	.	TRBV7-9	TGTGCCAGCAGCCCCGGCCTAGCGGGAGTCAGGCCGTGTGAGCAGTTCTTC	CASSPGLAGVRPCEQFF
TRBD1	TRBJ1-3	.	TRBV27	TGTGCCAGCAGTCCAGGGACAGGGGCTTTCTCTGGAAACACCATATATTTT	CASSPGTGAFSGNTIYF
.	TRBJ2-7	.	TRBV11-2	TGTGCCAGCAGCTTAGCCGAGGCAGAAAACTACGAGCAGTACTTC	CASSLAEAENYEQYF
.	TRBJ2-3	.	TRBV5-5	TGTGCCAGCAGCCCGGGGACAGATACGCAGTATTTT	CASSPGTDTQYF
TRBD2	TRBJ2-5	.	TRBV11-2	TGTGCCAGCAGCTTGGGAACTAGCGGGGACTTC	CASSLGTSGDF
.	TRBJ1-1	once	TRBV19	TGTGCCACTCAGGGCTGGGGCACTGAAGCTTTCTTT	CATQGWGTEAFF
TRBD1	TRBJ1-1	.	TRBV6-1	TGTGCCAGCAGTGAGCCCGGGACAGGTCTTGTTGAAGCTTTCTTT	CASSEPGTGLVEAFF
.	TRBJ2-7	.	TRBV25-1	TGTGCCAGCAGTGAATCAGGTTTGAGTAAGCAGTACTTC	CASSESGLSKQYF
.	TRBJ2-3	.	TRBV13	TGTGCCAGCAGCTCCTCCTGGGTTCACGGGGGCACAGATACGCAGTATTTT	CASSSSWVHGGTDTQYF
.	TRBJ2-2	.	TRBV7-3	TGTGCCAGCAGCTTCCCCCCAGGGTCGGGTCCCGCCGGGGAGCTGTTTTTT	CASSFPPGSGPAGELFF
.	TRBJ1-3	.	TRBV19	TGTGCCAGTACACGGACTCCTGCGGCTGGAAACACCATATATTTT	CASTRTPAAGNTIYF
.	TRBJ2-7	.	TRBV7-9	TGTGCCAGCGCCAGGACAGCACCCTACGAGCAGTACTTC	CASARTAPYEQYF
TRBD1	TRBJ1-2	once	TRBV27	TGTGCCAGCAGTCTTCTCCCGACAGGGGGCTATGGCTACACCTTC	CASSLLPTGGYGYTF
TRBD2	TRBJ2-2	.	TRBV27	TGTGCCACCGTAGCGGGAGGGAACACCGGGGAGCTGTTTTTT	CATVAGGNTGELFF
TRBD2	TRBJ2-7	.	TRBV5-4	TGTGCCAGCAGCGCGGGACTAGCGGGAAGCGAGCAGTACTTC	CASSAGLAGSEQYF
.	TRBJ2-1	once	TRBV7-8	TGTGCCAGCAGCTTAGTTGTGGCCCCCGCAGGTTCCTACAATGAGCAGTTCTTC	CASSLVVAPAGSYNEQFF
.	TRBJ1-4	few	TRBV19	TGTGCCAACGGGAGAGGGACTAATGAAAAACTGTTTTTT	CANGRGTNEKLFF
TRBD1	TRBJ1-4	.	TRBV28	TGTGCCAGCAGTGGGGAGACAGGGACTAATGAAAAACTGTTTTTT	CASSGETGTNEKLFF
.	TRBJ1-2	.	TRBV19	TGTGCCAGTTCCCCCTTGGGTGTGTCTAGGGGCTACACCTTC	CASSPLGVSRGYTF
.	TRBJ2-2	.	TRBV11-2	TGTGCCAGCAGCCCCCCGGTGTGGAGCACCGGGGAGCTGTTTTTT	CASSPPVWSTGELFF
.	TRBJ2-3	.	TRBV20-1	TGCAGTGCTAGAGCGACAGATACGCAGTATTTT	CSARATDTQYF
TRBD2	TRBJ2-7	.	TRBV14	TGTGCCAGCAGCCAAGATTTTGGTAGCGGGAACTACTACGAGCAGTACTTC	CASSQDFGSGNYYEQYF
.	TRBJ2-4	.	TRBV23-1	TGCGCCAGCCTATATCACATTCAGTACTTC	CASLYHIQYF
TRBD2	TRBJ2-5	.	TRBV29-1	TGCAGCGCGGGAATAGCGGGAGGGGGGGAGACCCAGTACTTC	CSAGIAGGGETQYF
TRBD1	TRBJ1-6	.	TRBV30	TGTGCCTGGAGTGGAGGACAGGGGCGGTCACCCCTCCACTTT	CAWSGGQGRSPLHF
.	TRBJ2-2	.	TRBV28	TGTGCCAGTGGAGGGCCGAACACCGGGGAGCTGTTTTTT	CASGGPNTGELFF
TRBD2	TRBJ2-3	.	TRBV4-3	TGCGCCAGCAGCCAAGATATGGGGGGAGGGCCCACAGATACGCAGTATTTT	CASSQDMGGGPTDTQYF
TRBD1	TRBJ2-6	.	TRBV30	TGTGCCTGGAGTAAAACAGGGGTGGGGATCTCTGGGGCCAACGTCCTGACTTTC	CAWSKTGVGISGANVLTF
TRBD2	TRBJ2-3	.	TRBV27	TGTGCCAGCAGGGCCCTGGCGGGAGAGGGGGATACGCAGTATTTT	CASRALAGEGDTQYF
TRBD2	TRBJ2-2	.	TRBV5-4	TGTGCCAGCAGCATACCCAGCGGGGGTCCCACCGGGGAGCTGTTTTTT	CASSIPSGGPTGELFF
.	TRBJ2-1	.	TRBV30	TGTGCCTGGACGCCTAGCGCCTACAATGAGCAGTTCTTC	CAWTPSAYNEQFF
.	TRBJ2-1	.	TRBV2	TGTGCCAGCAGTCGGCGGGCCTCCTACAATGAGCAGTTCTTC	CASSRRASYNEQFF
.	TRBJ2-2	.	TRBV27	TGTGCCAGCAGTCCGCGAAACACCGGGGAGCTGTTTTTT	CASSPRNTGELFF
TRBD1	TRBJ1-1	.	TRBV7-2	TGTGCCAGCAGCTTCGACAGGGGCACTGAAGCTTTCTTT	CASSFDRGTEAFF